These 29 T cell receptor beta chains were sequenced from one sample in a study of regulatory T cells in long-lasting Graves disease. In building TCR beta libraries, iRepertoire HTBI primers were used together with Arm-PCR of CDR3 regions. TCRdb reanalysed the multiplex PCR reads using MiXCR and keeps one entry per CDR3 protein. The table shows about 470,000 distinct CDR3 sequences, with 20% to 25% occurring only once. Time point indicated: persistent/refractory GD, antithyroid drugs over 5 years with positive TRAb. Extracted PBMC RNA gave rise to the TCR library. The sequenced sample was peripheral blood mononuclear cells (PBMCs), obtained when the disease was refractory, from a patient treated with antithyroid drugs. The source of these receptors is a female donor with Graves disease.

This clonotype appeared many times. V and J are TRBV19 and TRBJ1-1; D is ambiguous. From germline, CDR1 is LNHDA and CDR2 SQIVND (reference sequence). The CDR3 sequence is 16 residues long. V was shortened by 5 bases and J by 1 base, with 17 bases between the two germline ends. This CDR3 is CASSVYGGWENTEAFF. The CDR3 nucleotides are TGTGCCAGTAGTGTCTATGGAGGTTGGGAGAACACTGAAGCTTTCTTT.

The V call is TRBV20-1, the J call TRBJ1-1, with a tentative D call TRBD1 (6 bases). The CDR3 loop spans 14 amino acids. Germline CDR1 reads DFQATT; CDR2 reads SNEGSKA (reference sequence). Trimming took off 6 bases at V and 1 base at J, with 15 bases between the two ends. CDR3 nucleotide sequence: TGCAGTGCCAGGAGGGGACATCCGAACACTGAAGCTTTCTTT. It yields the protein CSARRGHPNTEAFF.

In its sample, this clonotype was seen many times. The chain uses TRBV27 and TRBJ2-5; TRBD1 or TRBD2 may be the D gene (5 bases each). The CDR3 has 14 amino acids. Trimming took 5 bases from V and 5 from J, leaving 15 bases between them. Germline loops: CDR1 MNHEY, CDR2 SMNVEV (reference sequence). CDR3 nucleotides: TGTGCCAGCAGTCCAGAGGGGTTATCGGAGACCCAGTACTTC. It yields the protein CASSPEGLSETQYF.

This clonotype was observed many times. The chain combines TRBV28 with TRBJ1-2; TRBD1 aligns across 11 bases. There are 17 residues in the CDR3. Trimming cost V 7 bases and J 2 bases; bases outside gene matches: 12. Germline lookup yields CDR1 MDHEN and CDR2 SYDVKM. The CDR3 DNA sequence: TGTGCCAGCAATCAATCCGGGACAGGGGGATCCAACTATGGCTACACCTTC. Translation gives CASNQSGTGGSNYGYTF.

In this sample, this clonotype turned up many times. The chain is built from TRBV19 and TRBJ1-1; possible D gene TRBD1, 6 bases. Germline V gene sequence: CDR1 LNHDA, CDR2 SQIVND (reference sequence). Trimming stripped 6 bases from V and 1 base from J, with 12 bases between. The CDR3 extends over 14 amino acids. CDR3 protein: CASSGQTTNTEAFF. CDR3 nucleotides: TGTGCCAGTAGCGGACAGACCACGAACACTGAAGCTTTCTTT.

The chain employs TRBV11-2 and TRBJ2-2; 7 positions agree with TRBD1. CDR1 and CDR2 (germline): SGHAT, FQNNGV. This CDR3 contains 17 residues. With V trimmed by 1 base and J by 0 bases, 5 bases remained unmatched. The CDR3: CASSLAKGQTNTGELFF. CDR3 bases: TGTGCCAGCAGCTTAGCAAAGGGACAGACGAACACCGGGGAGCTGTTTTTT.

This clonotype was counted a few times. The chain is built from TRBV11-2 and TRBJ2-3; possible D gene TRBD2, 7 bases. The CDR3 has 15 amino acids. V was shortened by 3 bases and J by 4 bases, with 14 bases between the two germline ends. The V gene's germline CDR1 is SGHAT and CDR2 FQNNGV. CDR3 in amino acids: CASSLVQGGPDTQYF. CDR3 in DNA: TGTGCCAGCAGCTTGGTACAGGGAGGGCCAGATACGCAGTATTTT.

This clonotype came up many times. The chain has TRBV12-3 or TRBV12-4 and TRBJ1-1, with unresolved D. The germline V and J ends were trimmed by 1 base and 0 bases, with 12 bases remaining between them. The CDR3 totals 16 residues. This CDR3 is CASSLGVLVLNTEAFF. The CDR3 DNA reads TGTGCCAGCAGTTTAGGGGTGCTGGTCCTGAACACTGAAGCTTTCTTT.

The CDR3: CASSDPDSTYEQYF. The CDR3 nucleotides read TGTGCCAGCAGTGACCCGGACAGCACCTACGAGCAGTACTTC. The chain recombines TRBV25-1 with TRBJ2-7; a weak D match, TRBD1 (6 bases). The germline V and J ends were trimmed by 3 bases and 2 bases, with 11 bases remaining between them. The CDR3 length is 14 residues. Germline CDR1 and CDR2: MGHDK and SYGVNS.

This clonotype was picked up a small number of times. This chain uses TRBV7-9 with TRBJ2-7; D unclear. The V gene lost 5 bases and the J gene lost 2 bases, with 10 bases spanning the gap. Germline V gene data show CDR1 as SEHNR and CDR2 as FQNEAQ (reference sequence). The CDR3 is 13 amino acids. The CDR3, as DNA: TGTGCCAGCAGCCGGGCCCCGACCTACGAGCAGTACTTC. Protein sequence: CASSRAPTYEQYF.

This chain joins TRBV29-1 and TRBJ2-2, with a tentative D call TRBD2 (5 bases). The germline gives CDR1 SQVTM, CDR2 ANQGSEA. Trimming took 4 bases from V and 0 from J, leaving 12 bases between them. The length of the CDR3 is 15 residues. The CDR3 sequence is CSVVDLSANTGELFF. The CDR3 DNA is TGCAGCGTTGTGGACTTAAGTGCGAACACCGGGGAGCTGTTTTTT.

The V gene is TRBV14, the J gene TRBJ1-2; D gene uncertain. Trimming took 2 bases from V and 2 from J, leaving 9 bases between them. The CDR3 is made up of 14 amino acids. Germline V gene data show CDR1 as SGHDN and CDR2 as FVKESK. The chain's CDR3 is CASSQRTANYGYTF. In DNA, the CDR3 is TGTGCCAGCAGCCAAAGGACTGCCAACTATGGCTACACCTTC. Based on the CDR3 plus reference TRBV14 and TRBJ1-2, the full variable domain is EAGVTQFPSHSVIEKGQTVTLRCDPISGHDNLYWYRRVMGKEIKFLLHFVKESKQDESGMPNNRFLAERTGGTYSTLKVQPAELEDSGVYFCASSQRTANYGYTFGSGTRLTVV.

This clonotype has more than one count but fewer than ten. CDR3 amino acids: CASSLDPGKAFF. CDR3 in DNA: TGTGCCAGCAGCTTAGATCCGGGGAAAGCTTTCTTT. The chain combines TRBV7-9 with TRBJ1-1; D is ambiguous. V lost 1 base and J lost 9, with 9 bases in between. The CDR3 loop spans 12 amino acids. Per the germline V gene, CDR1 is SEHNR and CDR2 is FQNEAQ (reference sequence).

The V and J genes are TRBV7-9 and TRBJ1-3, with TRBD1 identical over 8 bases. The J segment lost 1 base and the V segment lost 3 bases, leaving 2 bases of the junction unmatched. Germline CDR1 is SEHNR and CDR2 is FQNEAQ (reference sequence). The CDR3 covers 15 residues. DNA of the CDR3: TGTGCCAGCAGCTTGACAGGGGAATCTGGAAACACCATATATTTT. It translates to CASSLTGESGNTIYF.

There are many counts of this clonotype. The CDR3 nucleotides read TGTGCCAGCCAAGGGACAGGGGATCAGCCCCAGCATTTT. As protein: CASQGTGDQPQHF. V gene TRBV12-3 or TRBV12-4 combines with J gene TRBJ1-5; 10 bases line up with TRBD1. The CDR3 extends over 13 amino acids. Unmatched junction bases numbered 3, after V lost 8 bases and J lost 5 bases.

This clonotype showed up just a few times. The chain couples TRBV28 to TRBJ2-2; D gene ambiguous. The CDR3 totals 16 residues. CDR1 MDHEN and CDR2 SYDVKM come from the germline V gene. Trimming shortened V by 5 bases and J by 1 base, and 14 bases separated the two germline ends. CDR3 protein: CASSPTAWMNTGELFF. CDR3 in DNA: TGTGCCAGCAGTCCCACGGCCTGGATGAACACCGGGGAGCTGTTTTTT.

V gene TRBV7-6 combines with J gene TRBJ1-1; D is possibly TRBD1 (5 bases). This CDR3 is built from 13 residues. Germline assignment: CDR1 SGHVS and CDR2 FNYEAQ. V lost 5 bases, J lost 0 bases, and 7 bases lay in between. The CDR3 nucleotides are TGTGCCAGCAGCCGGGACCTGAACACTGAAGCTTTCTTT. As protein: CASSRDLNTEAFF. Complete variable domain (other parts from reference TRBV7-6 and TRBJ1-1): GAGVSQSPRYKVTKRGQDVALRCDPISGHVSLYWYRQALGQGPEFLTYFNYEAQQDKSGLPNDRFSAERPEGSISTLTIQRTEQRDSAMYRCASSRDLNTEAFFGQGTRLTVV.

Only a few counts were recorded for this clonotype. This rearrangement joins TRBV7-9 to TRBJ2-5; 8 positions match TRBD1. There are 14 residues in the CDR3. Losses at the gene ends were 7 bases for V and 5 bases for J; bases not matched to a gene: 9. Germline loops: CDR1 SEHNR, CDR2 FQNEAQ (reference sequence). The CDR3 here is CASTSGQVVETQYF. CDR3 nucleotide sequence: TGTGCCAGCACCTCGGGACAGGTGGTTGAGACCCAGTACTTC.

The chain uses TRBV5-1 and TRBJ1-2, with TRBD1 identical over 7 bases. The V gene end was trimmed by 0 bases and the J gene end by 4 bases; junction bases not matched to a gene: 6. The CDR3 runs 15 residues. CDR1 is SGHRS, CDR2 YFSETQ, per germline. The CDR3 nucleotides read TGCGCCAGCAGCTTGGCCGACAGGGAAGCCTATGGCTACACCTTC. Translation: CASSLADREAYGYTF. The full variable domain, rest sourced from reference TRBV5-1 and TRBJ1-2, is KAGVTQTPRYLIKTRGQQVTLSCSPISGHRSVSWYQQTPGQGLQFLFEYFSETQRNKGNFPGRFSGRQFSNSRSEMNVSTLELGDSALYLCASSLADREAYGYTFGSGTRLTVV.

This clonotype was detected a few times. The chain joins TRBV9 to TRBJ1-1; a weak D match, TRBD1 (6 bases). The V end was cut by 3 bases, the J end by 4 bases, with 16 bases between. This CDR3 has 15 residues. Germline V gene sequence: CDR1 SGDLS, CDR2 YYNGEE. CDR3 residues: CASSASGGASTEAFF. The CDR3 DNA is TGTGCCAGCAGCGCCAGCGGGGGGGCGTCCACTGAAGCTTTCTTT.

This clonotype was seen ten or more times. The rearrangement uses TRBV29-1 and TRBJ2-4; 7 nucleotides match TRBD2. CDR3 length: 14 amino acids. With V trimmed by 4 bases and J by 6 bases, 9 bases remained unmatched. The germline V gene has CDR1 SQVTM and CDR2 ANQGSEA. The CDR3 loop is CSVVPAGRLNIQYF. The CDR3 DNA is TGCAGCGTTGTTCCAGCGGGACGATTAAACATTCAGTACTTC.

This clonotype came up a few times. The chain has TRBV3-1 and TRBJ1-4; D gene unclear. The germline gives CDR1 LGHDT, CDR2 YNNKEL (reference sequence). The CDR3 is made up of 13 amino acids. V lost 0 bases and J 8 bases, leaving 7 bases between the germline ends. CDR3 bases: TGTGCCAGCAGCCAAGATGGCTACGAAAAACTGTTTTTT. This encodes CASSQDGYEKLFF.

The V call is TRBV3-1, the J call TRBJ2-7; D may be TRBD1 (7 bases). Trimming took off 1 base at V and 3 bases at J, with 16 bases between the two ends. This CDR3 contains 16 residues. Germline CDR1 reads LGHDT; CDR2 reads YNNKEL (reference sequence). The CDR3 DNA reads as TGTGCCAGCAGCCAAGTAAGGCAGGGGGGAATCTACGAGCAGTACTTC. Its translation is CASSQVRQGGIYEQYF.

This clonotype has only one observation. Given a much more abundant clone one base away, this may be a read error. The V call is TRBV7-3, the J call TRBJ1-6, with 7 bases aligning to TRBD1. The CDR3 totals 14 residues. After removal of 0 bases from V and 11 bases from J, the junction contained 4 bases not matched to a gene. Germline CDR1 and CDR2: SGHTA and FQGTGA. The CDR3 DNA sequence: TGTGCCAGCAGCTTAACAGGGGGCGGACCACCCCTCCACTTT. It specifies CASSLTGGGPPLHF.

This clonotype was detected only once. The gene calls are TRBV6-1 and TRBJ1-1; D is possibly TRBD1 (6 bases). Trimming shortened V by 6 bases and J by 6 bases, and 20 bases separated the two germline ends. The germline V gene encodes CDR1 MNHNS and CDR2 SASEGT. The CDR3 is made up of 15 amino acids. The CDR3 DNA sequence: TGTGCCAGCAGGGGTTTTACCCCTGGACAGTCTGAAGCTTTCTTT. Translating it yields CASRGFTPGQSEAFF.

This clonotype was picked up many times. CDR3 in amino acids: CASGLLASTDTQYF. CDR3 in DNA: TGTGCTAGTGGTTTGCTAGCTAGCACAGATACGCAGTATTTT. The rearrangement joins TRBV12-5 to TRBJ2-3; a weak D match, TRBD2 (5 bases). The CDR3 spans 14 residues. The V end was cut by 2 bases, the J end by 0 bases, with 6 bases between. In germline, CDR1 is LGHNT, CDR2 FRNRAP. Full variable domain (missing parts from reference TRBV12-5 and TRBJ2-3): DARVTQTPRHKVTEMGQEVTMRCQPILGHNTVFWYRQTMMQGLELLAYFRNRAPLDDSGMPKDRFSAEMPDATLATLKIQPSEPRDSAVYFCASGLLASTDTQYFGPGTRLTVL.

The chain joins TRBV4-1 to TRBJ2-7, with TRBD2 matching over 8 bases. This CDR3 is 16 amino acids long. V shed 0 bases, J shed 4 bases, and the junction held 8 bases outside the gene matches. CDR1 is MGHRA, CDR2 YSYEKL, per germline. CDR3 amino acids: CASSQDDSAGGYEQYF. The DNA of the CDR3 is TGCGCCAGCAGCCAAGATGACTCGGCGGGAGGTTACGAGCAGTACTTC.

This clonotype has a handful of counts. In nucleotides, the CDR3 is TGCAGTGCTGGGGGTTCGAACACTGAAGCTTTCTTT. Translation: CSAGGSNTEAFF. V and J are TRBV20-1 and TRBJ1-1; tentative D call: TRBD1 (5 bases). The CDR3 covers 12 residues. V lost 5 bases and J 1 base, leaving 8 bases between the germline ends. Looked up from germline, CDR1 is DFQATT and CDR2 is SNEGSKA (reference sequence).

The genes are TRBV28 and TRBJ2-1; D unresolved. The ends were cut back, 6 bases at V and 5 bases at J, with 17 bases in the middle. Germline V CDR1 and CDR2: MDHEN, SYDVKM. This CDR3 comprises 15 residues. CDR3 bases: TGTGCCAGCAGCCCAACCTCTATAACTAACAATGAGCAGTTCTTC. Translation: CASSPTSITNNEQFF.